This TCR beta chain was identified in a study of T cells in Graves' hyperthyroidism and ophthalmopathy. Study outcomes and limitations: Among thyroid clonotypes expanded above 0.001, most also appeared in blood. Median prediction lead before ophthalmopathy onset was about 6.5 months with the model.

Over 18 months, lack of ophthalmopathy progression marked Graves' hyperthyroidism as stable. Germline V CDR1 and CDR2: LGHNA, YNFKEQ. Losses at the gene ends were 0 bases for V and 2 bases for J; bases not matched to a gene: 4. The length of the CDR3 is 16 residues. The CDR3 regions of TCR beta were amplified from RNA transcripts. During a first-round RT-PCR of the TCR CDR3, the HTBI primer set was used. TCRdb passed the multiplex PCR reads through MiXCR, listing each CDR3 protein once. The sample consists of under 350,000 distinct CDR3 sequences, roughly 23% of them appearing once. The count of this clonotype is one. As yet, its antigen is unknown.

Sequenced sample: blood. This chain joins TRBV4-2 and TRBJ2-1; 7 positions agree with TRBD2. The clonotype was recovered from a woman aged 50 to 65 with Graves' hyperthyroidism. The CDR3 is CASSQEVGLTYNEQFF. In DNA form, the CDR3 reads TGTGCCAGCAGCCAAGAGGTGGGACTAACCTACAATGAGCAGTTCTTC.